This is a list of T cell receptor beta chains from one sample in a study of T cells expressing NK-cell markers. From the 5' RACE reads, TCRdb lists one entry per CDR3 protein and no DNA. The sample has about 3,400 distinct CDR3 sequences, and its top ten clones hold about 89%. Sequenced sample: blood T cells: a sorted CD56 or NKG2C T cell subset, CD4+ or CD8+ T cells, or bulk PBMC T cells (not recorded which). These receptor sequences come from a man aged 18-75 years in good health. CDR3s include the opening cysteine and the closing phenylalanine or tryptophan. Clone size is not always given. Where it is, it says once, few, many or a class for expanded clones.

CASSLYYEQYF - TRBJ2-7 TRBV7-2
CASSLYRLNEQFF - TRBJ2-1 TRBV12-3/TRBV12-4
CASSLYQGVSYEQYF - TRBJ2-7 TRBV28
CASSSLAGSPDTQYF - TRBJ2-3 TRBV7-2
CASSPADRGSEQYF - TRBJ2-7 TRBV13
CASSLTSGIRTDTQYF - TRBJ2-3 TRBV7-8
CASSPIGGSLNYGYTF - TRBJ1-2 TRBV4-1
CASSEFGQGVSQPQHF - TRBJ1-5 TRBV6-1
CASSQGPNYGYTF - TRBJ1-2 TRBV4-2
CSVTDWRDTQYF - TRBJ2-3 TRBV29-1
CASRQQVSAGELFF - TRBJ2-2 TRBV4-3
CASSQAGGSSYNEQFF - TRBJ2-1 TRBV4-2
CASSPGREKGSTDTQYF - TRBJ2-3 TRBV28
CASSPGQVYEQYF - TRBJ2-7 TRBV6-2/TRBV6-3
CASSPGFYNEQFF medium-sized TRBJ2-1 TRBV11-2
CASSPGTSLLDEQFF - TRBJ2-1 TRBV12-3/TRBV12-4
CASSLVGGTTDTQYF - TRBJ2-3 TRBV5-1
CASSVANTGELFF - TRBJ2-2 TRBV18
CASSPPTSGRSGEQYF - TRBJ2-7 TRBV7-2
CASSLSSYEQYF - TRBJ2-7 TRBV7-9
CAIKGTGDIQYF - TRBJ2-4 TRBV10-3
CATSDTRDRGNEQFF - TRBJ2-1 TRBV24-1
CASSLYPLAGGPDGELFF - TRBJ2-2 TRBV25-1
CSARDSRQGNLPGYTF - TRBJ1-2 TRBV20-1
CASSPTGIQETQYF - TRBJ2-5 TRBV3-1
CSARDPIYGYTF - TRBJ1-2 TRBV20-1
CASSLGQGAADTQYF - TRBJ2-3 TRBV5-5
CARADRGSYGYTF - TRBJ1-2 TRBV2
CASSPYLDYEQYF - TRBJ2-7 TRBV4-3
CASSLTGLDDEQFF - TRBJ2-1 TRBV4-3
CASSRDLNTEAFF - TRBJ1-1 TRBV6-1
CASSQEPSGGTEQYF - TRBJ2-7 TRBV4-2
CASSWRGSGANVLTF - TRBJ2-6 TRBV7-9
CASSPPTQYNEQFF - TRBJ2-1 TRBV5-1
CASQTRGRSSYEQYF - TRBJ2-7 TRBV6-2/TRBV6-3
CASSFSGETQETQYF - TRBJ2-5 TRBV28
CASRGGGYGYTF - TRBJ1-2 TRBV6-5
CASSVRQGSYNEQFF - TRBJ2-1 TRBV9
CASSPRETVSVTQPQHF - TRBJ1-5 TRBV21-1
CANTPYRDRNEKLFF - TRBJ1-4 TRBV7-9
CASNDGDRGLIFGTEAFF - TRBJ1-1 TRBV5-6
CASSQVFGGDSPLHF - TRBJ1-6 TRBV3-1
CASSVFVSGRQPQHF - TRBJ1-5 TRBV19
CAWSVLGPHGELFF - TRBJ2-2 TRBV30
CASSPVLGEQYF - TRBJ2-7 TRBV18
CASSFGTSGGSSYNEQFF medium-sized TRBJ2-1 TRBV5-1